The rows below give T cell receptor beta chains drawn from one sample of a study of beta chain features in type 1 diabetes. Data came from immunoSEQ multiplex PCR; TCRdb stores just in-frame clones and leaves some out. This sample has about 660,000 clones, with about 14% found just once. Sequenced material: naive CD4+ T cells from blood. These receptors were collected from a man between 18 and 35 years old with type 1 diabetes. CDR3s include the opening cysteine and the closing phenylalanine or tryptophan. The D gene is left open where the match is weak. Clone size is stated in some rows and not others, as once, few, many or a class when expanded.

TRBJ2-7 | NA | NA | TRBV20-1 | CSAPRTYEQYF | TGCAGTGCTCCGCGAACCTACGAGCAGTACTTC
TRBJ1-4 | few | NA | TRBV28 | CASSSEGSSEKELFF | TGTGCCAGCAGTTCGGAGGGTTCGTCCGAAAAGGAACTGTTTTTT
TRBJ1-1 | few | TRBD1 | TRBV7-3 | CASSKPGQGADEAFF | TGTGCCAGCAGCAAGCCGGGACAGGGGGCTGATGAAGCTTTCTTT
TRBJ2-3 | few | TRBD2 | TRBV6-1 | CASSDLAGLTDTQYF | TGTGCCAGCAGTGACCTAGCGGGCCTCACAGATACGCAGTATTTT
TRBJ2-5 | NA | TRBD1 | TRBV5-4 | CASSLAKGQGEQTQYF | TGTGCCAGCAGCTTGGCTAAGGGACAGGGCGAGCAGACCCAGTACTTC
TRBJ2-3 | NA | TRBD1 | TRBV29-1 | CSARMRQGHTQYF | TGCAGCGCACGAATGAGACAGGGTCATACGCAGTATTTT
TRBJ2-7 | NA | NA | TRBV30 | CAWERGGDEQYF | TGTGCCTGGGAACGAGGGGGTGACGAGCAGTACTTC
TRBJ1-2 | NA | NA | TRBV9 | CASSPAGDYGYTF | TGTGCCAGCAGCCCCGCGGGTGACTATGGCTACACCTTC
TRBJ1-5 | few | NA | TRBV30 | CAWNRADGDNQPQHF | TGTGCCTGGAACCGAGCGGACGGAGACAATCAGCCCCAGCATTTT
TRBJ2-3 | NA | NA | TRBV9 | CASSVVSRAGTDTQYF | TGTGCCAGCAGCGTAGTTTCCCGGGCGGGCACAGATACGCAGTATTTT
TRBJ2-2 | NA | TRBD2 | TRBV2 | CASGREESGELFF | TGTGCCAGCGGACGGGAGGAGAGCGGGGAGCTGTTTTTT
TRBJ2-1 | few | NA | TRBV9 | CASSVEGPGRYNEQFF | TGTGCCAGCAGCGTAGAAGGTCCCGGCCGTTACAATGAGCAGTTCTTC
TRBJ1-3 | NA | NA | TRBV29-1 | CSVAFGSGNTIYF | TGCAGCGTCGCTTTCGGGTCTGGAAACACCATATATTTT
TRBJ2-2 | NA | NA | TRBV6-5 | CASSSPGAGELFF | TGTGCCAGCAGCTCCCCGGGAGCCGGGGAGCTGTTTTTT
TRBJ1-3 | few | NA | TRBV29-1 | CSVVPGAGGNTIYF | TGCAGCGTTGTCCCAGGTGCCGGTGGAAACACCATATATTTT
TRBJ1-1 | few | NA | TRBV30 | CARRSLNSNTEAFF | TGTGCCCGCCGCAGTCTCAATTCGAACACTGAAGCTTTCTTT
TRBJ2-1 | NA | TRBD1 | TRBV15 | CATGQGRSSYNEQFF | TGTGCCACCGGACAGGGAAGGAGCTCCTACAATGAGCAGTTCTTC
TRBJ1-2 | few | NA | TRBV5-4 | CASSLLSVRPNYGYTF | TGTGCCAGCAGCTTGCTTAGCGTACGACCTAACTATGGCTACACCTTC
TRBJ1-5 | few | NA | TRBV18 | CASSPETGQQPQHF | TGTGCCAGCTCACCAGAAACAGGGCAGCAGCCCCAGCATTTT
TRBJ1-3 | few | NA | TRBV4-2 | CASSQALTDGNTIYF | TGTGCCAGCAGCCAAGCCTTGACAGATGGAAACACCATATATTTT
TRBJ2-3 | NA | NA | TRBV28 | CASSLIGEGGTDTQYF | TGTGCCAGCAGTTTAATAGGGGAAGGCGGCACAGATACGCAGTATTTT
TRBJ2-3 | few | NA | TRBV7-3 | CASSLALAGDTQYF | TGTGCCAGCAGCTTAGCTCTTGCGGGGGATACGCAGTATTTT
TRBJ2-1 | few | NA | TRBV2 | CASRSNPNEQFF | TGTGCCAGCAGGTCGAATCCCAATGAGCAGTTCTTC
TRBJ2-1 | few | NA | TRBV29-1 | CSSQRAARDEQFF | TGCAGCTCCCAGAGGGCAGCCCGCGATGAGCAGTTCTTC
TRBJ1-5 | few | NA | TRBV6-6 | CASSPDSWNQPQHF | TGTGCCAGCAGTCCAGACAGCTGGAATCAGCCCCAGCATTTT
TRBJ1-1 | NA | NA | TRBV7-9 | CASSLGGPSEAFF | TGTGCCAGCAGCTTAGGGGGCCCATCTGAAGCTTTCTTT
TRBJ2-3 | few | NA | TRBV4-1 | CASSQVGRKTDTQYF | TGCGCCAGCAGCCAAGTGGGGAGGAAGACAGATACGCAGTATTTT
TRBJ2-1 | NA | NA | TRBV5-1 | CASTPWGQGSNNEQFF | TGCGCCAGCACCCCGTGGGGCCAGGGGTCCAACAATGAGCAGTTCTTC
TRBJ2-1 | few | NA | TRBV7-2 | CASSGYSYNEQFF | TGTGCCAGCAGCGGCTACTCCTACAATGAGCAGTTCTTC
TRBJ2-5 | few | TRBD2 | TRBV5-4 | CASNKAGEGQETQYF | TGTGCCAGCAACAAAGCGGGAGAGGGTCAAGAGACCCAGTACTTC
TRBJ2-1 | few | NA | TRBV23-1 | CASSQSSPSDYNEQFF | TGCGCCAGCAGTCAATCTTCACCGAGTGACTACAATGAGCAGTTCTTC
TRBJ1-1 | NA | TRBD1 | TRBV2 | CASSIGTGVAEAFF | TGTGCCAGCAGTATCGGGACAGGGGTGGCTGAAGCTTTCTTT
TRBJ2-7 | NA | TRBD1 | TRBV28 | CASSQRTGKRNEQYF | TGTGCCAGCAGCCAAAGGACAGGGAAAAGGAACGAGCAGTACTTC
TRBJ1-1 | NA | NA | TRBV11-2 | CASSLAGTEAFF | TGTGCCAGCAGCTTAGCGGGCACTGAAGCTTTCTTT
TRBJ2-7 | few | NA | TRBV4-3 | CASSRDPRGRVSHEQYF | TGCGCCAGCAGCCGTGACCCACGGGGGCGCGTAAGCCACGAGCAGTACTTC
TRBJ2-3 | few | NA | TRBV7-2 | CASRDSTDTQYF | TGTGCCAGTCGAGATAGCACAGATACGCAGTATTTT
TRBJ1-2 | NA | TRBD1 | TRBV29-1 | CSVTDRSGFADGYTF | TGCAGCGTCACGGACAGGTCGGGTTTCGCCGATGGCTACACCTTC
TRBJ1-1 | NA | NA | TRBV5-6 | CASSKGHWTEAFF | TGTGCCAGCAGCAAGGGCCATTGGACTGAAGCTTTCTTT
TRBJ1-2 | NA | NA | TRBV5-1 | CASSLAPAGYGYTF | TGCGCCAGCAGCTTGGCCCCAGCAGGCTATGGCTACACCTTC
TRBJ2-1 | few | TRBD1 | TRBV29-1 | CSVDRAYNEQFF | TGCAGCGTAGACAGGGCCTACAATGAGCAGTTCTTC
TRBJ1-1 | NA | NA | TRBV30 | CAWSSGTQVQAFF | TGTGCCTGGAGTTCCGGGACACAAGTACAAGCTTTCTTT
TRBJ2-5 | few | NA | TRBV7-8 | CASSLEGDGRTQYF | TGTGCCAGCAGCTTAGAGGGGGACGGCCGGACCCAGTACTTC
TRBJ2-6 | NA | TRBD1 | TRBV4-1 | CASSRLTGSSGANVLTF | TGCGCCAGCAGCCGACTGACAGGGAGCTCTGGGGCCAACGTCCTGACTTTC
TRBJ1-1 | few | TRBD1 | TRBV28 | CASSLGTGVSTEAFF | TGTGCCAGCAGCCTCGGGACAGGGGTATCCACTGAAGCTTTCTTT
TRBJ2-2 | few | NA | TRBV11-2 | CASSLMGRYPGNTGELFF | TGTGCCAGCAGCTTAATGGGTCGGTACCCCGGTAACACCGGGGAGCTGTTTTTT
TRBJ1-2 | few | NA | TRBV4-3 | CASSQDQRRRGGYTF | TGCGCCAGCAGCCAAGATCAAAGGCGTCGAGGTGGCTACACCTTC
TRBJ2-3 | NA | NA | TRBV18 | CASSPASGRTDTQYF | TGTGCCAGCTCACCAGCGTCAGGGAGGACAGATACGCAGTATTTT
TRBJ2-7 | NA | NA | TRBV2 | CASRPGLTLYEQYF | TGTGCCAGCAGGCCGGGACTTACCCTCTACGAGCAGTACTTC
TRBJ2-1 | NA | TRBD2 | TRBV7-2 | CASSLDGRMDNEQFF | TGTGCCAGCAGCTTAGACGGGAGGATGGACAATGAGCAGTTCTTC
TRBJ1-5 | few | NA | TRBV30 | CAWSVRQRNQPQHF | TGTGCCTGGAGTGTACGACAGAGAAATCAGCCCCAGCATTTT
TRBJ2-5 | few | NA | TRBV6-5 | CASSPPGKETQYF | TGTGCCAGCAGTCCTCCAGGGAAAGAGACCCAGTACTTC
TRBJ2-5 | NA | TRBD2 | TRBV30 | CAWGRVAGEETQYF | TGTGCCTGGGGCCGCGTGGCGGGGGAAGAGACCCAGTACTTC
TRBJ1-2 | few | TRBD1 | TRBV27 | CASSLDRDDYGYTF | TGTGCCAGCAGTTTGGACAGGGACGACTATGGCTACACCTTC